The 19 T cell receptor beta chains below were found in one sample sequenced in a study of OX40 agonist ivuxolimab in advanced cancers. Only in-frame clones appear in the TCRdb table, and some are missing; sequencing was by immunoSEQ multiplex PCR. The sample holds 79,000 or so clones, more than 80% seen once. The sample was CD4+ or CD8+ T cells sorted from blood, taken in a trial of the OX40 agonist ivuxolimab. Every receptor here comes from an adult with an advanced solid tumor such as melanoma, head and neck, liver or kidney cancer.

J is TRBJ1-4 and V is TRBV6-1; D perhaps matches TRBD1 (5 bases). Trimming took 1 base from V and 4 from J, leaving 7 bases between them. CDR1 and CDR2 from the germline V gene are MNHNS and SASEGT. This CDR3 contains 14 residues. CDR3: CASSEDRLNEKLFF. The CDR3 nucleotides are TGTGCCAGCAGTGAAGACAGGCTTAATGAAAAACTGTTTTTT.

This clone was seen a handful of times. The chain combines TRBV10-2 with TRBJ1-1; D not certain. Trimming removed 11 bases at V and 1 base at J, with 8 bases between. This CDR3 region has 11 residues. CDR1 WSHSY and CDR2 SAAADI come from the germline V gene. CDR3 region: CASRANTEAFF. CDR3 nucleotide sequence: TGCGCCTCGAGGGCGAACACTGAAGCTTTCTTT.

The rearrangement uses TRBV7-2 and TRBJ1-2, with D perhaps matching TRBD1 (6 bases). The V end was cut by 5 bases, the J end by 4 bases, with 11 bases between. The length of the CDR3 is 13 residues. Germline loops: CDR1 SGHTA, CDR2 FQGNSA. This CDR3 reads CASSVTGTYGYTF. CDR3 DNA: TGTGCCAGCAGCGTAACAGGGACCTATGGCTACACCTTC. The full variable domain, rest sourced from reference TRBV7-2 and TRBJ1-2, is GAGVSQSPSNKVTEKGKDVELRCDPISGHTALYWYRQSLGQGLEFLIYFQGNSAPDKSGLPSDRFSAERTGGSVSTLTIQRTQQEDSAVYLCASSVTGTYGYTFGSGTRLTVV.

The chain combines TRBV10-2 with TRBJ2-5; the D is unclear. V lost 4 bases and J 1 base, leaving 10 bases between the germline ends. The CDR3 runs to 14 residues. Per germline, CDR1 WSHSY and CDR2 SAAADI. The CDR3 DNA sequence: TGCGCCAGCAGTGTGAGGAGAGGCCAAGAGACCCAGTACTTC. Translated, it gives CASSVRRGQETQYF.

CDR3 sequence: CASSLVGTSESEQYF. CDR3 sequence (DNA): TGCGCCAGCAGCTTGGTGGGGACTAGTGAATCCGAGCAGTACTTC. J is TRBJ2-7 and V is TRBV5-1, with 8 nucleotides matching TRBD2. The CDR3 totals 15 residues. After removal of 0 bases from V and 6 bases from J, the junction contained 8 bases not matched to a gene. Germline V gene sequence: CDR1 SGHRS, CDR2 YFSETQ.

The chain couples TRBV19 to TRBJ2-3; a possible D gene is TRBD2 (5 bases). This CDR3 region has 17 residues. CDR1 and CDR2 from the germline V gene are LNHDA and SQIVND (reference sequence). V lost 5 bases and J 2 bases, leaving 20 bases between the germline ends. In nucleotides, the CDR3 is TGTGCCAGTAGTTCTTGGGGAAGGGCGGGCCACACAGATACGCAGTATTTT. Amino acid sequence: CASSSWGRAGHTDTQYF. The variable domain in full, with the rest retrieved from reference TRBV19 and TRBJ2-3, is DGGITQSPKYLFRKEGQNVTLSCEQNLNHDAMYWYRQDPGQGLRLIYYSQIVNDFQKGDIAEGYSVSREKKESFPLTVTSAQKNPTAFYLCASSSWGRAGHTDTQYFGPGTRLTVL.

The chain is built from TRBV28 and TRBJ2-7; tentatively, D is TRBD1 (5 bases). The V end lost 2 bases, the J end lost 5 bases, and 16 bases lay between the germline ends. The germline V gene has CDR1 MDHEN and CDR2 SYDVKM. The length of the CDR3 is 15 residues. The CDR3 coding sequence is TGTGCCAGCAGTTTAGTCCCAGGGCTGAGAAACGAGCAGTACTTC. It yields the protein CASSLVPGLRNEQYF.

The gene calls are TRBV5-1 and TRBJ2-2; maybe TRBD1 (5 bases). V was clipped by 4 bases and J by 3 bases, with 16 bases between them. Germline loops: CDR1 SGHRS, CDR2 YFSETQ. The CDR3 loop spans 16 amino acids. DNA of the CDR3: TGCGCCAGCAGCCATACCTATACGACAGACACCGGGGAGCTGTTTTTT. It encodes CASSHTYTTDTGELFF. The entire variable domain, with the rest obtained from reference TRBV5-1 and TRBJ2-2, is as follows: KAGVTQTPRYLIKTRGQQVTLSCSPISGHRSVSWYQQTPGQGLQFLFEYFSETQRNKGNFPGRFSGRQFSNSRSEMNVSTLELGDSALYLCASSHTYTTDTGELFFGEGSRLTVL.

The rearrangement links TRBV21-1 to TRBJ2-1; the table gives TRBD2 as D, unverified against the DNA. TRBV21-1 is a pseudogene. The CDR3 is 16 amino acids. CDR3 residues: CASSRGRESSYNEQFF. The DNA for the CDR3 is TGTGCCAGCAGCAGGGGGCGGGAGTCATCCTACAATGAGCAGTTCTTC.

The rearrangement joins TRBV19 to TRBJ1-1, with TRBD1 as a possible D gene (5 bases). This CDR3 comprises 11 residues. Trimming removed 11 bases at V and 4 bases at J, with 11 bases between. Germline lookup yields CDR1 LNHDA and CDR2 SQIVND (reference sequence). CDR3 nucleotides: TGTGCCTCGGGGGGGAGCACTGAAGCTTTCTTT. Its protein product is CASGGSTEAFF.

This chain joins TRBV30 and TRBJ2-3; D perhaps matches TRBD1 (7 bases). Trimming shortened V by 1 base and J by 4 bases, and 15 bases separated the two germline ends. This CDR3 has 15 amino acids. Germline assignment: CDR1 GTSNPN and CDR2 SVGIG (reference sequence). The CDR3 protein is CAWSGQGGGPDTQYF. CDR3 coding DNA: TGTGCCTGGAGTGGACAGGGAGGAGGGCCAGATACGCAGTATTTT.

This clone was seen once. The rearrangement joins TRBV23-1 to TRBJ1-3, with 7 bases lining up with TRBD1. TRBV23-1 is placed among ORFs of uncertain function. This CDR3 has 14 amino acids. With V trimmed by 3 bases and J by 6 bases, 5 bases remained unmatched. For the CDR3, the DNA is TGCGCCAGCAGTCAGCCGGGACAGTTAAACACCATATATTTT. Translated, it gives CASSQPGQLNTIYF.

J is TRBJ1-5 and V is TRBV7-6, with 9 bases identical to TRBD1. This CDR3 has 14 residues. CDR1 is SGHVS, CDR2 FNYEAQ, per germline. After removal of 5 bases from V and 5 bases from J, the junction contained 4 bases not matched to a gene. CDR3 loop: CASSARTGDQPQHF. The CDR3 coding sequence is TGTGCCAGCAGCGCCCGGACAGGGGATCAGCCCCAGCATTTT.

This clone was counted once. The chain carries TRBV5-1 and TRBJ2-5; D may be TRBD2 (5 bases). This CDR3 comprises 13 residues. Trimming left V 1 base short and J 5 bases short, with 9 bases between. From germline, CDR1 is SGHRS and CDR2 YFSETQ. CDR3: CASSLTQRETQYF. The CDR3 DNA sequence: TGCGCCAGCAGCTTGACCCAGCGGGAGACCCAGTACTTC.

The V gene is TRBV30, the J gene TRBJ2-1, with a weak D call TRBD2 (5 bases). The germline gives CDR1 GTSNPN, CDR2 SVGIG (reference sequence). The CDR3 loop spans 14 amino acids. V dropped 2 bases and J dropped 0 bases, with 8 bases sitting between them. The CDR3 region has the DNA TGTGCCTGGAGTTTGGGGAGCTCCTACAATGAGCAGTTCTTC. Translated, it gives CAWSLGSSYNEQFF.

V usage is TRBV4-1 and J usage is TRBJ2-1; tentatively, D is TRBD2 (6 bases). The V gene's germline CDR1 is MGHRA and CDR2 YSYEKL. Trimming shortened V by 4 bases and J by 0 bases, and 13 bases separated the two germline ends. The CDR3 length is 16 residues. Here the CDR3 DNA reads TGCGCCAGCAGCCCACCTAGCGTTAGCTCCTACAATGAGCAGTTCTTC. Protein: CASSPPSVSSYNEQFF.

This chain uses TRBV19 with TRBJ2-7; D may be TRBD1 (6 bases). Germline V gene sequence: CDR1 LNHDA, CDR2 SQIVND (reference sequence). V shed 4 bases and J shed 2 bases, with 9 bases lying between them. CDR3 length: 13 residues. CDR3 loop: CASSTGTPYEQYF. The CDR3 DNA reads as TGTGCCAGTAGTACCGGGACACCCTACGAGCAGTACTTC.

The chain carries TRBV6-1 and TRBJ2-1; D could derive from TRBD1 or TRBD2 (6 bases each). Trimming took off 3 bases at V and 9 bases at J, with 12 bases between the two ends. Germline CDR1 and CDR2: MNHNS and SASEGT. The CDR3 sequence is 13 residues long. CDR3 loop: CASSDIGGGEQFF. DNA of the CDR3: TGTGCCAGCAGTGATATCGGAGGGGGTGAGCAGTTCTTC.

The chain combines TRBV9 with TRBJ2-3; unclear D gene. CDR3 length equals 13 residues. Germline V gene lookup returns CDR1 SGDLS and CDR2 YYNGEE. With 0 bases removed from V and 0 bases from J, the gap between germline ends came to 2 bases. CDR3 loop: CASSVDSTDTQYF. The CDR3 nucleotides are TGTGCCAGCAGCGTAGACAGCACAGATACGCAGTATTTT. Looking up the rest from reference TRBV9 and TRBJ2-3 gives the full variable domain: DSGVTQTPKHLITATGQRVTLRCSPRSGDLSVYWYQQSLDQGLQFLIQYYNGEERAKGNILERFSAQQFPDLHSELNLSSLELGDSALYFCASSVDSTDTQYFGPGTRLTVL.